A single sample gave rise to the 7 T cell receptor beta chains below, sequenced in a study of cytomegalovirus exposure and HLA in healthy donors. The PCR employed 60 Vbeta primers together with 13 Jbeta primers. The method was immunoSEQ multiplex PCR; TCRdb's version includes in-frame clones alone and lacks a portion of them. This sample carries roughly 150,000 clones, over 60% of them seen once, and the ten largest clones take about 2.9%. Sample: PBMCs. These receptor sequences come from a woman aged 30 to 39 in good health and CMV-seropositive.

This clone was detected only a few times. The genes are TRBV6-5 and TRBJ2-7, with 8 nucleotides matching TRBD2. The germline CDR1 and CDR2 sequences are MNHEY and SVGAGI. Losses at the gene ends were 4 bases for V and 5 bases for J; bases not matched to a gene: 7. This CDR3 spans 14 amino acids. CDR3 in amino acids: CASSSSGGSHEQYF. The CDR3 nucleotides read TGTGCCAGCAGTTCGTCGGGGGGGTCCCACGAGCAGTACTTC.

The chain is built from TRBV6-1 and TRBJ1-3; TRBD1 is a possible D gene (5 bases). Germline-derived CDR1 and CDR2 are MNHNS and SASEGT. The CDR3 consists of 14 residues. The germline V and J ends were trimmed by 7 bases and 1 base, with 11 bases remaining between them. DNA of the CDR3: TGTGCCAGCACCGGAGGGGAATCTGGAAACACCATATATTTT. It codes for CASTGGESGNTIYF.

This clone was picked up a small number of times. V is TRBV7-9 and J is TRBJ1-2; 8 bases are shared with TRBD1. The trim removed 5 bases at V and 4 bases at J, leaving 9 bases unmatched. The CDR3 contains 15 residues. Germline-derived CDR1 and CDR2 are SEHNR and FQNEAQ (reference sequence). CDR3 region: CASSSQGALPYGYTF. The CDR3, as DNA: TGTGCCAGCAGCAGTCAGGGGGCCCTCCCCTATGGCTACACCTTC. Full variable domain (outside the CDR3, taken from reference TRBV7-9 and TRBJ1-2): DTGVSQNPRHKITKRGQNVTFRCDPISEHNRLYWYRQTLGQGPEFLTYFQNEAQLEKSRLLSDRFSAERPKGSFSTLEIQRTEQGDSAMYLCASSSQGALPYGYTFGSGTRLTVV.

This clone came up once. The chain combines TRBV30 with TRBJ1-5; D not resolved. V was cut by 0 bases and J by 4 bases, with 7 bases left in between. Looked up from germline, CDR1 is GTSNPN and CDR2 is SVGIG (reference sequence). CDR3 size: 13 residues. The CDR3: CAWSVPGNQPQHF. CDR3 in DNA: TGTGCCTGGAGTGTACCCGGGAATCAGCCCCAGCATTTT.

CDR3 nucleotide sequence: TGTGCCAGCGGGGGGAGAGACGTCGGCGGGATCCAGTACTTC. Translation gives CASGGRDVGGIQYF. The chain links TRBV2 to TRBJ2-7, with D perhaps TRBD2 (6 bases). The V and J ends lost 8 bases and 10 bases respectively, with 24 bases between them. This CDR3 spans 14 amino acids. Germline values: CDR1 SNHLY, CDR2 FYNNEI.

This chain joins TRBV18 and TRBJ2-7; tentative D call: TRBD2 (7 bases). The CDR3 extends over 14 amino acids. V was clipped by 3 bases and J by 5 bases, with 14 bases between them. The germline V gene encodes CDR1 KGHSH and CDR2 LQKENI. The CDR3 DNA reads as TGTGCCAGCTCACCGCAGGGAGGGGGGGACGAGCAGTACTTC. Its translation: CASSPQGGGDEQYF. Full variable domain (missing parts from reference TRBV18 and TRBJ2-7): NAGVMQNPRHLVRRRGQEARLRCSPMKGHSHVYWYRQLPEEGLKFMVYLQKENIIDESGMPKERFSAEFPKEGPSILRIQQVVRGDSAAYFCASSPQGGGDEQYFGPGTRLTVT.

This CDR3 reads CASSYRSSPGKNEQFF. The CDR3 coding sequence is TGTGCCAGCAGTTATCGTTCCTCCCCCGGGAAGAATGAGCAGTTCTTC. The genes are TRBV6-5 and TRBJ2-1; D is possibly TRBD2 (5 bases). Per the germline V gene, CDR1 is MNHEY and CDR2 is SVGAGI. V lost 3 bases, J lost 7 bases, and 19 bases lay in between. This CDR3 is built from 16 residues.